This section outlines one T cell receptor beta chain sequence together with its context. Its target is not known. The library gave individual cDNA molecules unique molecular identifiers. Per the study methods: TCRs per sample had a median of roughly 93,000 and ranged from about 23,224 to 750,000. Via MiXCR, TCRdb re-called the 5' RACE reads, giving one row per CDR3 protein. Here the V and J calls rest on TCRdb's processing, not on the authors' analysis. The sample holds under 85,000 distinct CDR3 sequences, roughly 7.7% seen once. The data were taken from a study of human T cells and chemical hapten exposure. Study-level results: High-frequency TCRs, those above 1 in 1000, stayed the same after DPC sensitization.

The germline CDR1 and CDR2 sequences are SGHTA and FQGNSA. The V gene lost 2 bases and the J gene lost 1 base, with 10 bases spanning the gap. The CDR3 totals 15 residues. Extraction of total RNA was performed on unfractionated whole blood. The clonotype comes from a male donor in good health. The V call is TRBV7-2, the J call TRBJ2-3; D may be TRBD1 (5 bases). DNA of the CDR3: TGTGCCAGCAGCTTAAGGGGAAGCGGCACAGATACGCAGTATTTT. Its translation: CASSLRGSGTDTQYF. The complete variable domain, with remaining parts taken from reference TRBV7-2 and TRBJ2-3, reads GAGVSQSPSNKVTEKGKDVELRCDPISGHTALYWYRQSLGQGLEFLIYFQGNSAPDKSGLPSDRFSAERTGGSVSTLTIQRTQQEDSAVYLCASSLRGSGTDTQYFGPGTRLTVL.